The source of this T cell receptor beta chain is a study of blood T cell repertoires in COVID-19. Overall study: Samples came from the United States, Italy and Spain, spanning acute and convalescent COVID-19. PBMCs, B-cell-depleted T cells, or T cells provided the cDNA or gDNA that made up the material.

With 2 bases clipped from V and 10 bases from J, the junction kept 4 bases outside the gene matches. The CDR3 spans 13 residues. Germline V gene data show CDR1 as SGHDN and CDR2 as FVKESK. Original processing notes: The authors estimated nucleated cell counts from reference gene primer amplification. Profiled with immunoSEQ multiplex PCR; TCRdb holds only in-frame clones, not every one. V, J and clone size are those of that table, while D and trimming were read from the DNA. This sample carries some 330,000 clones, over 80% of them seen once, and the ten largest clones take about 4.7%. Either two negative PCRs, clearance, or symptom resolution qualified Cohort 3 donors as recovered.

The receptor's source is a man under 40 who had recovered from COVID-19. The V gene is TRBV14, the J gene TRBJ2-1; the match to TRBD1 covers 8 bases. The sequencing sample was made of PBMCs or T cells enriched from blood (not recorded which). CDR3 sequence: CASSQTGGSEQFF. The CDR3, as DNA: TGTGCCAGCAGCCAAACAGGGGGTAGCGAGCAGTTCTTC.